A selection of T cell receptor beta chains follows, all from one sample in a study of cytomegalovirus exposure and HLA in healthy donors. Sequencing used immunoSEQ multiplex PCR; TCRdb keeps in-frame clones, though not all of them. The table shows about 280,000 clones, with around 87% occurring only once. The specimen sequenced was PBMCs. These receptor sequences come from a woman aged 18-29 years in good health and CMV-seronegative. Both conserved end residues are part of each CDR3. Fields, in order: J gene, D gene, V gene, clone size, CDR3 length, CDR3 protein, CDR3 DNA. The D gene is left open where the match is weak. Size is omitted from some rows. Given values are once, few, many or a class for expanded clones.

J: TRBJ2-5; D: TRBD2; V: TRBV6-1; size: -; length: 14; CDR3: CASNTAGARETQYF; DNA: TGTGCCAGCAATACAGCGGGAGCCCGAGAGACCCAGTACTTC
J: TRBJ2-3; D: TRBD1; V: TRBV27; size: -; length: 19; CDR3: CASSSAWDRDQRLTDTQYF; DNA: TGTGCCAGCAGTTCTGCTTGGGACAGGGACCAGCGGCTCACAGATACGCAGTATTTT
J: TRBJ2-2; D: TRBD1; V: TRBV6-5; size: -; length: 15; CDR3: CASHWTGGNTGELFF; DNA: TGTGCCAGCCACTGGACAGGGGGGAACACCGGGGAGCTGTTTTTT
J: TRBJ1-2; D: -; V: TRBV10-3; size: -; length: 11; CDR3: CAISVPDGYTF; DNA: TGTGCCATCAGTGTCCCAGATGGCTACACCTTC
J: TRBJ2-3; D: TRBD2; V: TRBV4-2; size: once; length: 18; CDR3: CASSSGLAGGLGTDTQYF; DNA: TGTGCCAGCAGTTCCGGGTTAGCGGGAGGATTAGGCACAGATACGCAGTATTTT
J: TRBJ2-7; D: TRBD1; V: TRBV19; size: once; length: 15; CDR3: CASSPRTGALLEQYF; DNA: TGTGCCAGTAGTCCAAGGACAGGGGCCCTCCTCGAGCAGTACTTC
J: TRBJ1-1; D: -; V: TRBV6-1; size: -; length: 15; CDR3: CASSVQTGMNTEAFF; DNA: TGTGCCAGCAGTGTACAGACAGGCATGAACACTGAAGCTTTCTTT
J: TRBJ2-7; D: -; V: TRBV27; size: -; length: 13; CDR3: CASSQTAGREQYF; DNA: TGTGCCAGCAGTCAGACGGCGGGGCGCGAGCAGTACTTC
J: TRBJ1-2; D: TRBD1; V: TRBV19; size: few; length: 14; CDR3: CASHSNRGPYGYTF; DNA: TGTGCCAGTCACTCCAACAGGGGACCCTATGGCTACACCTTC
J: TRBJ2-5; D: TRBD2; V: TRBV9; size: -; length: 18; CDR3: CASSSSLAGPSYQETQYF; DNA: TGTGCCAGCAGCTCCTCCTTAGCGGGACCAAGCTACCAAGAGACCCAGTACTTC
J: TRBJ2-7; D: -; V: TRBV27; size: -; length: 13; CDR3: CASSHGQSYEQYF; DNA: TGTGCCAGCAGCCACGGACAGAGCTACGAGCAGTACTTC
J: TRBJ2-7; D: TRBD2; V: TRBV29-1; size: -; length: 14; CDR3: CSALGIAGAYEQYF; DNA: TGCAGCGCCCTTGGGATAGCGGGAGCTTACGAGCAGTACTTC
J: TRBJ2-1; D: TRBD1; V: TRBV27; size: -; length: 15; CDR3: CASRPGTGLYNEQFF; DNA: TGTGCCAGCAGGCCGGGGACAGGACTTTACAATGAGCAGTTCTTC
J: TRBJ1-5; D: TRBD1; V: TRBV28; size: -; length: 18; CDR3: CASSLLGGAGSSNQPQHF; DNA: TGTGCCAGCAGTTTATTAGGGGGCGCAGGTTCGAGCAATCAGCCCCAGCATTTT
J: TRBJ2-4; D: -; V: TRBV7-9; size: -; length: 18; CDR3: CASSLHFGGKAVKNIQYF; DNA: TGTGCCAGCAGCTTACATTTTGGCGGGAAGGCCGTCAAAAACATTCAGTACTTC
J: TRBJ1-2; D: TRBD1; V: TRBV29-1; size: -; length: 14; CDR3: CSVYIPDRIYGYTF; DNA: TGCAGCGTTTATATACCGGACAGGATCTATGGCTACACCTTC
J: TRBJ2-3; D: -; V: TRBV7-3; size: once; length: 13; CDR3: CASSLSRTDTQYF; DNA: TGTGCCAGCAGCTTATCCAGGACAGATACGCAGTATTTT
J: TRBJ1-2; D: TRBD1; V: TRBV6-1; size: -; length: 13; CDR3: CASLGQGADGYTF; DNA: TGTGCCTCCCTCGGGCAGGGGGCGGATGGCTACACCTTC